The 17 T cell receptor beta chains below come from one sample, sequenced in a study of vaccination and CD4 T cells after COVID-19. The antigens for these receptors are not known. Treatment given: roughly 11-day PBMC culture with coronavirus spike peptide pools or control peptides (ViraFEST assay). Cultured CD4+ T cell DNA was sequenced using the Oncomine TCR Beta short-read assay. TCRdb reprocessed the PCR reads with MiXCR, giving one entry per CDR3 protein. The sample comprises just over 14,000 distinct CDR3 sequences, roughly 52% of which are singletons, and 7.8% rests with the top ten. The sequenced material came from CD4+ T cells from blood, cultured in vitro. The origin of the receptors is a human donor who had recovered from COVID-19.

The rearrangement links TRBV29-1 to TRBJ2-7, with D possibly being TRBD2 (5 bases). Germline CDR1 reads SQVTM; CDR2 reads ANQGSEA. V shed 1 base and J shed 7 bases, with 14 bases lying between them. CDR3 length equals 13 residues. Written as DNA, the CDR3 is TGCAGCGTTGAAGGGAGGTCTAGGATGGAGCAGTACTTC. Its protein product is CSVEGRSRMEQYF.

The chain carries TRBV20-1 and TRBJ1-3; perhaps TRBD1 as D (5 bases). The CDR3 is 14 residues long. The germline V gene has CDR1 DFQATT and CDR2 SNEGSKA (reference sequence). Deletions cut 5 bases from V and 0 bases from J, with 11 bases between. The CDR3 nucleotides read TGCAGTGCTGCCCCGGGGCACTCTGGAAACACCATATATTTT. Protein product: CSAAPGHSGNTIYF.

The genes are TRBV20-1 and TRBJ2-7; possible D gene TRBD2, 5 bases. Germline V gene sequence: CDR1 DFQATT, CDR2 SNEGSKA (reference sequence). V was pared by 5 bases and J by 3 bases, with 14 bases between. The CDR3 runs 13 residues. The CDR3 region is CSAELALGYEQYF. DNA for the CDR3: TGCAGTGCTGAGCTAGCTCTGGGCTACGAGCAGTACTTC.

This clonotype was picked up a small number of times. The V call is TRBV30, the J call TRBJ1-2; D is unclear. The CDR3 spans 10 residues. Germline V gives CDR1 GTSNPN, CDR2 SVGIG (reference sequence). With 4 bases removed from V and 7 bases from J, the gap between germline ends came to 7 bases. This chain's CDR3 is CAWIGAGYTF. The CDR3 DNA reads as TGTGCCTGGATAGGAGCTGGCTACACCTTC.

Only a few counts were recorded for this clonotype. The chain links TRBV27 to TRBJ2-1; 11 nucleotides align to TRBD2. The J segment lost 4 bases and the V segment lost 9 bases, leaving 8 bases of the junction unmatched. CDR1 is MNHEY and CDR2 is SMNVEV in the germline V gene (reference sequence). CDR3 length: 15 residues. The CDR3 region is CASRRGTSGYNEQFF. The CDR3 DNA sequence: TGTGCCAGTCGGAGAGGGACTAGCGGTTACAATGAGCAGTTCTTC.

This clonotype was recorded once. The genes are TRBV6-1 and TRBJ2-7; the D is unclear. The V gene lost 6 bases and the J gene lost 4 bases, with 4 bases spanning the gap. Germline V gives CDR1 MNHNS, CDR2 SASEGT. This CDR3 is 10 amino acids long. CDR3 in DNA: TGTGCCAGCAGCCAATACGAGCAGTACTTC. Its translation: CASSQYEQYF.

This clonotype has just a few counts. The DNA for the CDR3 is TGTGCCTGGAGTGGAGTAGGGGAGCTCGCTTATGGCTACACCTTC. It translates to CAWSGVGELAYGYTF. The J gene is TRBJ1-2, the V gene TRBV30; weak D call: TRBD1 (5 bases). Germline CDR1 is GTSNPN and CDR2 is SVGIG (reference sequence). V was shortened by 1 base and J by 5 bases, with 17 bases between the two germline ends. The CDR3 has 15 residues.

This clonotype was observed a few times. The V call is TRBV20-1, the J call TRBJ1-5; a weak D match, TRBD1 (5 bases). The CDR3 is 13 residues long. The ends were cut back, 5 bases at V and 6 bases at J, with 14 bases in the middle. In germline, CDR1 is DFQATT, CDR2 SNEGSKA (reference sequence). The CDR3 protein is CSAPPGRGQPQHF. The DNA for the CDR3 is TGCAGTGCTCCCCCTGGGAGGGGTCAGCCCCAGCATTTT.

The J gene is TRBJ2-7, the V gene TRBV18; D ambiguous. The CDR3 is 14 residues long. Between the trimmed V and J ends, which lost 2 bases and 0 bases, there was a span of 8 bases. Germline CDR1 and CDR2: KGHSH and LQKENI. CDR3 protein: CASSPSGGSYEQYF. The DNA of the CDR3 is TGTGCCAGCTCACCATCAGGTGGCTCCTACGAGCAGTACTTC.

This clonotype was counted a single time. V is TRBV19 and J is TRBJ2-4; 7 nucleotides agree with TRBD1. Germline V gene lookup returns CDR1 LNHDA and CDR2 SQIVND (reference sequence). The CDR3 sequence is 16 residues long. With 7 bases clipped from V and 0 bases from J, the junction kept 9 bases outside the gene matches. In DNA, the CDR3 is TGTGCCAGTAAGGGGGCGAATCTTCTAGCCAAAAACATTCAGTACTTC. It encodes CASKGANLLAKNIQYF.

The V and J genes are TRBV7-9 and TRBJ2-3; 10 bases agree with TRBD2. V was pared by 3 bases and J by 5 bases, with 2 bases of the junction left unmatched. The germline CDR1 and CDR2 sequences are SEHNR and FQNEAQ (reference sequence). CDR3 length: 14 residues. DNA of the CDR3: TGTGCCAGCAGCTTCGGACTAGCGGTAGATACGCAGTATTTT. This sequence encodes CASSFGLAVDTQYF.

Only a few counts were recorded for this clonotype. The chain recombines TRBV27 with TRBJ1-5, with 8 bases fitting TRBD1. There are 13 residues in the CDR3. The V gene end was trimmed by 8 bases and the J gene end by 7 bases; junction bases not matched to a gene: 7. Germline lookup yields CDR1 MNHEY and CDR2 SMNVEV (reference sequence). The CDR3 loop reads CASGRQGMQPQHF. In nucleotides, the CDR3 is TGTGCCAGCGGTCGACAGGGGATGCAGCCCCAGCATTTT.

V gene TRBV12-3 or TRBV12-4 combines with J gene TRBJ1-5, with D unresolved. Trimming cost V 7 bases and J 0 bases, with 4 bases left between them. The CDR3 length is 12 residues. The CDR3 bases are TGTGCCAGCACCGATAGCAATCAGCCCCAGCATTTT. Amino acids: CASTDSNQPQHF.

The chain combines TRBV7-2 with TRBJ1-1, with unresolved D. V was shortened by 5 bases and J by 3 bases, with 13 bases between the two germline ends. Germline V gene sequence: CDR1 SGHTA, CDR2 FQGNSA. This CDR3 is built from 14 residues. The DNA of the CDR3 is TGTGCCAGCAGCCTACGGTCGGGCGACACTGAAGCTTTCTTT. Its protein is CASSLRSGDTEAFF. The whole variable domain, remainder taken from reference TRBV7-2 and TRBJ1-1, is GAGVSQSPSNKVTEKGKDVELRCDPISGHTALYWYRQSLGQGLEFLIYFQGNSAPDKSGLPSDRFSAERTGGSVSTLTIQRTQQEDSAVYLCASSLRSGDTEAFFGQGTRLTVV.

The genes are TRBV11-3 and TRBJ1-1; the D is unclear. The CDR3 spans 15 residues. Deletions cut 0 bases from V and 6 bases from J, with 14 bases between. Germline CDR1 and CDR2: SGHNT and YENEEA. CDR3 sequence reads: CASSLDLLAPAEAFF. The CDR3 region has the DNA TGTGCCAGCAGCTTAGATTTACTCGCGCCCGCTGAAGCTTTCTTT.

The V call is TRBV7-9, the J call TRBJ2-7; 12 bases are shared with TRBD1. The germline V gene has CDR1 SEHNR and CDR2 FQNEAQ (reference sequence). This CDR3 comprises 15 residues. Trimming cost V 6 bases and J 3 bases; bases outside gene matches: 6. The CDR3 loop reads CASSPGTGGIYEQYF. As DNA, the CDR3 is TGTGCCAGCAGTCCCGGGACAGGGGGCATCTACGAGCAGTACTTC.

V gene TRBV6-1 combines with J gene TRBJ1-2; 7 bases are shared with TRBD1. The germline CDR1 and CDR2 sequences are MNHNS and SASEGT. V gave up 5 bases and J gave up 2 bases; unmatched junction bases: 2. CDR3 length: 13 residues. The CDR3 coding sequence is TGTGCCAGCAGTCAACAGGGGAACTATGGCTACACCTTC. It translates to CASSQQGNYGYTF.